The 27 T cell receptor beta chains reported below all come from one sample, sequenced in a study of cytomegalovirus exposure and HLA in healthy donors. 13 Jbeta primers and 60 Vbeta primers were used for the PCR. TCRdb's table, derived via immunoSEQ multiplex PCR, lists solely in-frame clones and lacks some. This repertoire shows 140,000 or so clones, around 66% found once; its top ten account for 6.5%. The specimen was PBMCs. The receptors shown here come from a woman aged 60-75 years in good health and CMV-seronegative.

The V gene is TRBV28, the J gene TRBJ1-2; possible D gene TRBD1, 6 bases. The CDR3 spans 13 residues. The V and J ends lost 1 base and 5 bases respectively, with 8 bases between them. Germline loops: CDR1 MDHEN, CDR2 SYDVKM. This CDR3 reads CASSLSQGYGYTF. The CDR3, as DNA: TGTGCCAGCAGTTTATCCCAGGGGTATGGCTACACCTTC.

The chain recombines TRBV6-5 with TRBJ1-1; no clear D. Trimming took 6 bases from V and 5 from J, leaving 19 bases between them. The CDR3 is made up of 15 amino acids. The germline CDR1 and CDR2 sequences are MNHEY and SVGAGI. CDR3 nucleotides: TGTGCCAGCAGCCGGGTGGTACAAGGCTCTACTGAAGCTTTCTTT. Translated: CASSRVVQGSTEAFF.

Only one count was recorded for this clone. The genes are TRBV5-1 and TRBJ1-1; TRBD1 aligns across 11 bases. CDR1 is SGHRS and CDR2 is YFSETQ in the germline V gene. Trimming removed 5 bases from V and 1 base from J; junction bases left unmatched: 16. This CDR3 has 19 residues. Here the CDR3 DNA reads TGCGCCAGCAGAACGGGATCCGGACAGGGGGCAGAAAAGAACACTGAAGCTTTCTTT. It yields the protein CASRTGSGQGAEKNTEAFF.

This rearrangement joins TRBV7-9 to TRBJ2-5, with 9 bases matching TRBD2. The CDR3 loop spans 15 amino acids. CDR1 SEHNR and CDR2 FQNEAQ come from the germline V gene (reference sequence). Trimming at V came to 4 bases and at J to 5 bases, leaving 8 bases not matched to a gene. The CDR3, as DNA: TGTGCCAGCAGCTCCCCCAGCGGGGGGCGTGAGACCCAGTACTTC. Translation gives CASSSPSGGRETQYF.

This sequence joins TRBV9 and TRBJ2-6, with D perhaps matching TRBD1 (6 bases). The CDR3 is 19 residues long. V was pared by 0 bases and J by 0 bases, with 16 bases between. Germline assignment: CDR1 SGDLS and CDR2 YYNGEE. The DNA for the CDR3 is TGTGCCAGCAGCGTAGTACAAGGGACACGGATCTCTGGGGCCAACGTCCTGACTTTC. It codes for CASSVVQGTRISGANVLTF.

The rearrangement links TRBV28 to TRBJ2-5; D may be TRBD2 (5 bases). The J call may be mistaken, given a closer DNA end match to TRBJ2-7. The germline V gene encodes CDR1 MDHEN and CDR2 SYDVKM. The CDR3 covers 16 residues. DNA of the CDR3: TGTGCCAGCAGTTTTGAGGGTGTAGCTTTACTCTACGAGCAGTACTTC. This codes for CASSFEGVALLYEQYF.

V usage is TRBV7-8 and J usage is TRBJ2-2; no definite D call. The CDR3 is 14 residues long. Germline V gene lookup returns CDR1 SGHVS and CDR2 FQNEAQ. V was cut by 1 base and J by 4 bases, with 7 bases left in between. This CDR3 is CASSLGTVTGELFF. The CDR3 DNA reads as TGTGCCAGCAGCTTAGGAACGGTCACCGGGGAGCTGTTTTTT.

This sequence joins TRBV4-1 and TRBJ2-7, with D unclear. Trimming removed 0 bases from V and 6 bases from J, with 9 bases in between. Germline V CDR1 and CDR2: MGHRA, YSYEKL. CDR3 length equals 13 residues. CDR3 amino acids: CASSQDFGSEQYF. In DNA, the CDR3 is TGCGCCAGCAGCCAAGATTTTGGCAGCGAGCAGTACTTC.

The rearrangement links TRBV5-4 to TRBJ1-2; 11 nucleotides line up with TRBD1. This CDR3 is built from 16 residues. The V gene end was trimmed by 4 bases and the J gene end by 4 bases; junction bases not matched to a gene: 9. Per germline, CDR1 SGHNT and CDR2 YYREEE (reference sequence). The CDR3 sequence: CASSPDRGRSTYGYTF. The CDR3 bases are TGTGCCAGCAGCCCGGACAGGGGGCGCTCTACCTATGGCTACACCTTC.

V gene TRBV7-2 combines with J gene TRBJ1-1; 7 bases align to TRBD1. The CDR3 consists of 13 residues. Looked up from germline, CDR1 is SGHTA and CDR2 is FQGNSA. V lost 5 bases, J lost 4 bases, and 4 bases stayed unmatched. CDR3 nucleotides: TGTGCCAGCAGCCTCGACAGGGTCACTGAAGCTTTCTTT. It encodes CASSLDRVTEAFF.

This chain connects TRBV5-5 to TRBJ1-5; 9 bases are shared with TRBD1. This CDR3 spans 18 amino acids. The germline CDR1 and CDR2 sequences are SGHKS and YYEKEE (reference sequence). Unmatched junction bases numbered 15, after V lost 4 bases and J lost 4 bases. CDR3 bases: TGTGCCAGCAGCCGACTCCACCGGGACAGGGTTGTGAATCAGCCCCAGCATTTT. The encoded protein is CASSRLHRDRVVNQPQHF.

Points on this clone: The junction shows a germline mismatch at one end, possibly a read error. This chain uses TRBV7-9 with TRBJ2-7; maybe TRBD1 (6 bases). Germline V gene data show CDR1 as SEHNR and CDR2 as FQNEAQ (reference sequence). This CDR3 contains 12 residues. This CDR3 is CSSSLGTGEQYF. Written as DNA, the CDR3 is TGTTCCAGCAGCTTAGGAACAGGGGAGCAGTACTTC.

V and J are TRBV7-2 and TRBJ2-7, with TRBD2 matching over 9 bases. Germline V lookup: CDR1 SGHTA, CDR2 FQGNSA. CDR3 length: 13 residues. The junction had 2 bases not matched to a gene; V was cut back by 1 base and J by 7 bases. CDR3 residues: CASSLVLAGEQYF. The CDR3 DNA reads as TGTGCCAGCAGCTTAGTCCTAGCGGGGGAGCAGTACTTC.

This chain connects TRBV19 to TRBJ1-5; 8 bases agree with TRBD1. CDR3 length: 15 amino acids. J gave up 6 bases and V 6 bases, and 10 bases lay outside the gene matches. The germline gives CDR1 LNHDA, CDR2 SQIVND (reference sequence). The CDR3 DNA sequence: TGTGCCAGTAGCCCTGACAGGGGAATAAGTCAGCCCCAGCATTTT. This codes for CASSPDRGISQPQHF.

This CDR3 reads CASSHPRDTQYF. In DNA, the CDR3 is TGTGCCAGCAGTCACCCGAGGGATACGCAGTATTTT. V and J are TRBV28 and TRBJ2-3; no definite D call. The CDR3 runs 12 residues. CDR1 is MDHEN, CDR2 SYDVKM, per germline. The germline V and J ends were trimmed by 5 bases and 6 bases, with 9 bases remaining between them.

The chain combines TRBV5-1 with TRBJ2-1; D perhaps matches TRBD2 (5 bases). The CDR3 extends over 16 amino acids. Germline CDR1 reads SGHRS; CDR2 reads YFSETQ. V was pared by 2 bases and J by 5 bases, with 17 bases between. The chain's CDR3 is CASSLSGPRGHNEQFF. The CDR3 DNA sequence: TGCGCCAGCAGCTTATCCGGGCCTAGAGGGCACAATGAGCAGTTCTTC.

This clone was detected only a few times. The chain uses TRBV6-1 and TRBJ1-5, with D possibly TRBD1 on 6 matching bases. V shed 3 bases and J shed 7 bases, with 16 bases lying between them. The CDR3 extends over 15 amino acids. Germline-derived CDR1 and CDR2 are MNHNS and SASEGT. As DNA, the CDR3 is TGTGCCAGCAGTGAGGACCAGACAGGAGGACAGCCCCAGCATTTT. Its protein product is CASSEDQTGGQPQHF.

The J gene is TRBJ2-3, the V gene TRBV5-6; 8 nucleotides align to TRBD2. Germline V gene sequence: CDR1 SGHDT, CDR2 YYEEEE. This CDR3 has 15 amino acids. V shed 5 bases, J shed 4 bases, and the junction held 9 bases outside the gene matches. The CDR3 region has the DNA TGTGCCAGCAGACCGAGCGGGAGTCCCCCAGATACGCAGTATTTT. It encodes CASRPSGSPPDTQYF.

The CDR3 is CASSGGAPGETQYF. CDR3 DNA: TGTGCCAGCAGCGGGGGGGCCCCGGGGGAGACCCAGTACTTC. The rearrangement links TRBV2 to TRBJ2-5, with 8 bases matching TRBD2. The CDR3 contains 14 residues. Germline V lookup: CDR1 SNHLY, CDR2 FYNNEI. Germline trimming cut 6 bases from V and 5 bases from J; bases unmatched to any gene: 8. Looking up the rest from reference TRBV2 and TRBJ2-5 gives the full variable domain: EPEVTQTPSHQVTQMGQEVILRCVPISNHLYFYWYRQILGQKVEFLVSFYNNEISEKSEIFDDQFSVERPDGSNFTLKIRSTKLEDSAMYFCASSGGAPGETQYFGPGTRLLVL.

The rearrangement joins TRBV28 to TRBJ1-2; perhaps TRBD1 as D (6 bases). The germline CDR1 and CDR2 sequences are MDHEN and SYDVKM. This CDR3 contains 14 residues. Trimming took off 2 bases at V and 3 bases at J, with 10 bases between the two ends. The CDR3: CASSLRQGYYGYTF. In DNA form, the CDR3 reads TGTGCCAGCAGTTTAAGGCAGGGGTACTATGGCTACACCTTC.

The rearrangement uses TRBV6-6 and TRBJ2-5; TRBD2 might be the D (6 bases). Germline V gene lookup returns CDR1 MNHNY and CDR2 SVGAGI (reference sequence). The CDR3 runs to 13 residues. The V and J ends lost 5 bases and 3 bases respectively, with 10 bases between them. CDR3 bases: TGTGCCAGCAGTGCCCTAGCGAAAGAGACCCAGTACTTC. Protein product: CASSALAKETQYF.

Written as DNA, the CDR3 is TGTGCCAGTAGCCGAGGACATACCTACGAGCAGTACTTC. Translation: CASSRGHTYEQYF. The chain is built from TRBV19 and TRBJ2-7; the D gene is possibly TRBD1 (5 bases). Germline CDR1 reads LNHDA; CDR2 reads SQIVND (reference sequence). The CDR3 extends over 13 amino acids. Trimming removed 6 bases at V and 2 bases at J, with 11 bases between.

In its sample, this clone was seen a few times. The rearrangement joins TRBV2 to TRBJ2-7; 10 bases match TRBD1. The V gene end was trimmed by 11 bases and the J gene end by 6 bases; junction bases not matched to a gene: 7. Germline assignment: CDR1 SNHLY and CDR2 FYNNEI. The CDR3 is made up of 12 amino acids. CDR3 nucleotides: TGTGCCTCCCGGGACAGGGGTTTCGAGCAGTACTTC. It is translated as CASRDRGFEQYF.

The CDR3 spells CASSLSADREETQYF. CDR3 nucleotides: TGCGCCAGCAGCTTGTCTGCGGACAGGGAAGAGACCCAGTACTTC. This chain links TRBV5-1 with TRBJ2-5; 8 bases map to TRBD1. V trimming: 1 base; J trimming: 3 bases; junction bases outside the gene matches: 5. The CDR3 consists of 15 residues. Germline V gene sequence: CDR1 SGHRS, CDR2 YFSETQ.

The CDR3 coding sequence is TGTGCCAGCAGCCCGCTGGGACAGGTCTCAGAAGCTTTCTTT. Protein: CASSPLGQVSEAFF. The V gene is TRBV7-9, the J gene TRBJ1-1, with TRBD1 matching 8 bases. CDR1 and CDR2 (germline): SEHNR, FQNEAQ (reference sequence). The CDR3 spans 14 residues. With V trimmed by 5 bases and J by 8 bases, 10 bases remained unmatched. Based on the CDR3 plus reference TRBV7-9 and TRBJ1-1, the full variable domain is DTGVSQNPRHKITKRGQNVTFRCDPISEHNRLYWYRQTLGQGPEFLTYFQNEAQLEKSRLLSDRFSAERPKGSFSTLEIQRTEQGDSAMYLCASSPLGQVSEAFFGQGTRLTVV.

The rearrangement uses TRBV4-2 and TRBJ1-1, with 7 bases lining up with TRBD1. The V gene's germline CDR1 is LGHNA and CDR2 YNFKEQ. The CDR3 has 17 residues. Losses at the gene ends were 1 base for V and 6 bases for J; bases not matched to a gene: 14. CDR3: CASSQVGETGYVAEAFF. The CDR3 region has the DNA TGTGCCAGCAGCCAAGTTGGAGAGACAGGGTATGTTGCTGAAGCTTTCTTT.

The J gene is TRBJ2-5, the V gene TRBV18; a weak D match, TRBD2 (6 bases). Germline lookup yields CDR1 KGHSH and CDR2 LQKENI. CDR3 length: 14 residues. Trimming left V 5 bases short and J 2 bases short, with 12 bases between. DNA for the CDR3: TGTGCCAGCTCAGCGAGACTAGATCAAGAGACCCAGTACTTC. This translates into CASSARLDQETQYF.